This record concerns one T cell receptor beta chain sequence. Its binding antigen is unknown. Per-base qualities were not stored, and no clone one base away is much larger. Per the publication, the treatment or condition label means: live attenuated yellow fever vaccine strain. PBMCs were isolated from peripheral blood using a standard Ficoll-Paque protocol. CD4 and CD8 T-cell fractions were isolated with Dynabeads CD4 and CD8 positive selection kits. TriZol was used to extract RNA from bulk PBMCs, from CD4 and CD8 fractions, and from dextramer-positive and dextramer-negative fractions. The sample comes from a study of T cells after yellow fever vaccination (dated by TCRdb to the late 2010s). For the study in its entirety: The SMART-Seq v4 Ultra Low Input RNA kit was used to prepare libraries from fractions with low cell numbers. To follow T-cell clones before and after primary and booster YFV17D yellow fever vaccination, bulk TCR alpha and beta repertoires were sequenced over time. The cohort comprised two healthy male donors, one aged 18 to 29 and one aged 30 to 40 years. Blood was collected at multiple timepoints before and after primary and secondary immunization, and bulk PBMC replicates and cell subsets were isolated.

Synthesis of TCR cDNA relied on 5'RACE template switching, a step that introduced a universal primer site along with unique molecular identifiers. Priming of cDNA synthesis was performed from both the TCR alpha and TCR beta constant segments. Two PCR steps were used to amplify libraries, with sample barcodes and sequencing adapters being added in the second step. Sequencing of libraries was performed on Illumina HiSeq 2500 (2x100 bp) or NovaSeq (2x150 bp). In the paper's pipeline: MIGEC handled demultiplexing of reads and collapsing into UMI consensus sequences, while MiXCR performed V(D)J alignment. Clonotypes responding to the vaccine were identified with edgeR on replicate PBMC samples, with the criteria of FDR below 0.01 and a log2 fold change above 5 up to day 15. Each bulk clonotype was labeled CD4 or CD8 based on which sequenced repertoire, CD4 or CD8, contained the clonotype at higher abundance. TCRdb trimmed public reads at Q25 via fastp, called clones via MiXCR and kept in-frame beta chains. Entries that share a CDR3 protein sequence are merged under the most common genes and DNA. The V and J calls were determined by TCRdb, not by the authors. The sample includes some 110,000 distinct CDR3 sequences, with around 6.7% observed a single time. The biggest ten clones account for roughly 2.5% of the sample.

Broader findings and caveats from the paper: The study included only a couple of donors, which limits how far the findings can be generalized. A small fraction of clonotypes showed up in both the CD4 and CD8 compartments, probably as a result of convergent recombination. After the booster, most of the clones that had expanded following primary vaccination were detected again (almost 98% of CD4 and around 88% of CD8), which suggests that memory was broadly maintained. Compared with the primary T-cell response, the secondary T-cell response was faster but weaker, reaching its peak on day 5 rather than on day 15. FACS-sorted repertoires could contain abundant contaminating clonotypes from the bulk population, so computational filtering was required.

The CDR3 holds 16 amino acids from the cysteine to the phenylalanine. CDR3 DNA only is kept here, 48 bases in frame from base 1. V sheds 0 bases and J sheds 1 base, leaving 13 bases between their ends. The germline V gene gives CDR1 as SGHRS and CDR2 as YFSETQ. This TCR came from a man between 18 and 35 years old who received the YFV17D yellow fever vaccine. The sequence joins TRBV5-1 to TRBJ2-5; TRBD2 might be the D gene, on 5 matching bases. Sample: CD4+ T cells sorted from PBMCs, taken approximately 47 days after the first yellow fever vaccination. The sequence in DNA is TGCGCCAGCAGCTTGGGCGACTACCCGCCCCAAGAGACCCAGTACTTC. This encodes CASSLGDYPPQETQYF.